These T cell receptor beta chains were read from a single sample in a study of blood T cell repertoires in COVID-19. Repertoires were generated with immunoSEQ multiplex PCR, while TCRdb's copy carries only in-frame clones and drops some. The sample yields some 330,000 clones, approximately 88% seen once. The sample was PBMCs or T cells enriched from blood (not recorded which). These receptors originate from a man in his thirties or forties who had recovered from COVID-19. CDR3s include the opening cysteine and the closing phenylalanine or tryptophan. D genes are given only for firm matches. Only some rows state a clone size, as once, few, many or a class for expanded clones.

TRBJ1-6 | TRBV25-1 | TRBD1 | . | CASRPVLPGQGSSPLHF | TGTGCCAGCAGACCAGTTTTGCCGGGACAGGGTTCTTCACCCCTCCACTTT
TRBJ2-1 | TRBV5-4 | TRBD1 | once | CASSTDRVQYNEQFF | TGTGCCAGCAGCACGGACAGGGTACAGTACAATGAGCAGTTCTTC
TRBJ2-1 | TRBV24-1 | . | . | CATMRGSAGSYNEQFF | TGTGCCACCATGAGGGGGAGCGCCGGTTCCTACAATGAGCAGTTCTTC
TRBJ2-1 | TRBV19 | . | . | CASSIGAADEQFF | TGTGCCAGTAGTATAGGGGCCGCTGATGAGCAGTTCTTC
TRBJ1-2 | TRBV6-1 | . | . | CASSEDRTKNGYTF | TGTGCCAGCAGTGAGGACAGAACAAAGAATGGCTACACCTTC
TRBJ2-1 | TRBV27 | TRBD1 | . | CASSLYFPEQGWNEQFF | TGTGCCAGCAGTTTATACTTCCCGGAACAGGGGTGGAATGAGCAGTTCTTC
TRBJ1-2 | TRBV6-2/TRBV6-3 | . | . | CASSYSLDYYGYTF | TGTGCCAGCAGTTATTCCCTAGATTACTATGGCTACACCTTC
TRBJ1-1 | TRBV2 | . | . | CASTLLDTEAFF | TGTGCCAGCACCCTGTTAGACACTGAAGCTTTCTTT
TRBJ2-2 | TRBV5-4 | TRBD2 | . | CASSGNSGGRAGELFF | TGTGCCAGCTCAGGCAATAGCGGGGGCCGGGCCGGGGAGCTGTTTTTT
TRBJ2-7 | TRBV27 | . | . | CASTSSPYGDEQYF | TGTGCCAGCACCTCGTCCCCTTACGGGGACGAGCAGTACTTC
TRBJ1-1 | TRBV3-1/TRBV3-2 | TRBD1 | once | CASSQGGGQMNTEAFF | TGTGCCAGCAGCCAAGGTGGGGGACAGATGAACACTGAAGCTTTCTTT
TRBJ2-1 | TRBV11-3 | . | once | CASSLGRYNEQFF | TGTGCCAGCAGCTTAGGTAGATACAATGAGCAGTTCTTC
TRBJ2-7 | TRBV24-1 | . | . | CATSDSDTLSYEQYF | TGTGCCACCAGTGATTCGGACACCCTCTCCTACGAGCAGTACTTC
TRBJ2-3 | TRBV9 | . | . | CASSRASTDTQYF | TGTGCCAGCAGCCGAGCTAGCACAGATACGCAGTATTTT
TRBJ2-7 | TRBV3-1/TRBV3-2 | . | . | CASSQEVPGDHEQYF | TGTGCCAGCAGCCAAGAAGTCCCGGGGGACCACGAGCAGTACTTC
TRBJ1-3 | TRBV27 | . | . | CASKNAGSSGNTIYF | TGTGCCAGCAAAAACGCGGGGTCCTCTGGAAACACCATATATTTT
TRBJ2-2 | TRBV19 | TRBD1 | . | CASGSPQGHTGELFF | TGTGCCAGTGGTTCACCACAGGGGCATACCGGGGAGCTGTTTTTT
TRBJ1-2 | TRBV2 | . | . | CASSAGTNYGYTF | TGTGCCAGCAGCGCAGGGACTAACTATGGCTACACCTTC
TRBJ2-5 | TRBV5-4 | TRBD1 | . | CASSSPGQGRETQYF | TGTGCCAGCAGCTCACCGGGACAGGGAAGAGAGACCCAGTACTTC
TRBJ1-1 | TRBV18 | TRBD1 | . | CASSPRTGSTTEAFF | TGTGCCAGCTCACCACGGACAGGGTCAACCACTGAAGCTTTCTTT
TRBJ1-1 | TRBV27 | TRBD1 | . | CASWTGNTEAFF | TGTGCCAGCTGGACAGGGAACACTGAAGCTTTCTTT
TRBJ1-2 | TRBV4-1 | . | few | CASREAGAQSYGYTF | TGCGCCAGCAGGGAAGCGGGGGCTCAGAGCTATGGCTACACCTTC
TRBJ2-5 | TRBV5-6 | TRBD1 | once | CASSSLQGDQETQYF | TGTGCCAGCAGCTCACTTCAGGGGGACCAAGAGACCCAGTACTTC
TRBJ2-4 | TRBV5-1 | . | . | CASGDSSGGNIQYF | TGCGCCAGCGGGGACTCGTCCGGCGGAAACATTCAGTACTTC
TRBJ1-5 | TRBV28 | TRBD1 | . | CASFGSWGQELNQPQHF | TGTGCCAGCTTCGGGAGTTGGGGACAGGAACTCAATCAGCCCCAGCATTTT
TRBJ1-1 | TRBV19 | . | . | CASSIRDMNTEAFF | TGTGCCAGTAGTATCCGGGACATGAACACTGAAGCTTTCTTT
TRBJ2-1 | TRBV20-1 | TRBD2 | . | CSASPRGLAGGNEQFF | TGCAGTGCTAGTCCCCGAGGGCTAGCGGGGGGCAATGAGCAGTTCTTC
TRBJ2-7 | TRBV28 | . | few | CASRKSRDFYEQYF | TGTGCCAGCAGAAAATCCCGGGACTTCTACGAGCAGTACTTC
TRBJ2-5 | TRBV15 | TRBD2 | many | CATSSSRLARETQYF | TGTGCCACCAGCAGCTCCCGACTAGCCAGGGAGACCCAGTACTTC